The rows below give T cell receptor beta chains drawn from one sample of a study of blood T cell repertoires in COVID-19. The table came from immunoSEQ multiplex PCR; TCRdb's copy has only in-frame clones and leaves some out. The sample carries 62,000 or so clones, around 80% recorded once. Sequencing was performed on peripheral blood. These receptors came from a human donor in a cohort sampled during active COVID-19. Each CDR3 is given with its conserved first and last residue. The D gene is left open where the match is weak. Not every row has a clone size; where given, it reads once, few, many or a size class.

>TRBJ2-7|-|TRBV28|many
TGTGCCAGCAGACTCACCGGAGGGGGCCACCACGAGCAGTACTTC
CASRLTGGGHHEQYF
>TRBJ2-3|TRBD2|TRBV27|once
TGTGCCAGCAGCCGTAGCGGGGGGGCCGTAAATACGCAGTATTTT
CASSRSGGAVNTQYF
>TRBJ2-5|TRBD2|TRBV9|-
TGTGCCAGCAGCGCTTCTAGCGGGGGGGCCGGGGAGACCCAGTACTTC
CASSASSGGAGETQYF
>TRBJ2-5|TRBD2|TRBV7-7|few
TGTGCTAGCAGCATGGGACTAGCGGGGGACCAAGAGACCCAGTACTTC
CASSMGLAGDQETQYF
>TRBJ1-1|-|TRBV10-3|medium-sized
TGTGCCATCAATGCAGGCAACACTGAAGCTTTCTTT
CAINAGNTEAFF
>TRBJ2-3|TRBD2|TRBV7-8|-
TGTGCCAGCAGCTCCCCCGGGGGTAGCGGGGGTGGCGTTACGCAGTATTTT
CASSSPGGSGGGVTQYF
>TRBJ1-1|-|TRBV10-3|-
TGTGCCATCAGTGCGACAGTTAACACTGAAGCTTTCTTT
CAISATVNTEAFF
>TRBJ2-1|-|TRBV19|once
TGTGCCAGTAGTTGGCCCCTTCAGGAGCAGTTCTTC
CASSWPLQEQFF
>TRBJ2-7|-|TRBV12-3/TRBV12-4|-
TGTGCCAGCATGAGTCGGTACGAGCAGTACTTC
CASMSRYEQYF
>TRBJ1-1|TRBD1|TRBV11-2|-
TGTGCCAGCAGAAAACAGGGACAGGGGGAAACTGAAGCTTTCTTT
CASRKQGQGETEAFF
>TRBJ2-5|-|TRBV10-3|-
TGTGCCTCCAAACAGGGAGGGGAGACCCAGTACTTC
CASKQGGETQYF
>TRBJ2-3|-|TRBV28|-
TGTGCCAGCAGTTTGAGAGATACGCAGTATTTT
CASSLRDTQYF
>TRBJ2-3|-|TRBV10-3|few
TGTGCCATCAGTGAGTCAATAGCACGTGATACGCAGTATTTT
CAISESIARDTQYF
>TRBJ2-7|-|TRBV30|-
TGTGCCTGGAGTGTATCGGGCTACGAGCAGTACTTC
CAWSVSGYEQYF
>TRBJ2-2|-|TRBV11-2|-
TGTGCCAGCAGCCGAGAGAGCGCCACCGGGGAGCTGTTTTTT
CASSRESATGELFF
>TRBJ2-2|-|TRBV3-1/TRBV3-2|once
TGTGCCAGCAGCCGAAACAGGGCAGTCACCGGGGAGCTGTTTTTT
CASSRNRAVTGELFF
>TRBJ2-3|TRBD1|TRBV6-5|-
TGTGCCAGCAGTCGCCAGGGGGTAAGCACAGATACGCAGTATTTT
CASSRQGVSTDTQYF
>TRBJ2-2|TRBD2|TRBV19|-
TGTGCCAGTAGTATGCGAGGACTAGCGGTGACGAACACCGGGGAGCTGTTTTTT
CASSMRGLAVTNTGELFF
>TRBJ2-2|TRBD1|TRBV5-1|-
TGCGCCAGCAGCCCAGGACAGGGGCGGGGCGGGGAGCTGTTTTTT
CASSPGQGRGGELFF
>TRBJ1-2|-|TRBV5-1|once
TGCGCCAGCAGCCAGGACAGTGAATCTGGCTACACCTTC
CASSQDSESGYTF
>TRBJ2-3|-|TRBV9|few
TGTGCCAGCAGCGTGAGGGTATCGGACACGCAGTATTTT
CASSVRVSDTQYF
>TRBJ1-3|TRBD1|TRBV20-1|-
TGCAGTGCTACTGACAGGGGTACTGGAAACACCATATATTTT
CSATDRGTGNTIYF
>TRBJ2-5|-|TRBV6-6|once
TGTGCCAGCAGTTACACAACAGGGCAAGAGACCCAGTACTTC
CASSYTTGQETQYF
>TRBJ2-3|-|TRBV7-9|once
TGTGCCAGCAGCTTAGTGACTCAGACAGATACGCAGTATTTT
CASSLVTQTDTQYF
>TRBJ1-1|TRBD1|TRBV19|-
TGTGCCAGTAGCGGACAGGGCCTGGACACTGAAGCTTTCTTT
CASSGQGLDTEAFF
>TRBJ2-7|-|TRBV4-1|-
TGCGCCAGCAGCCAAGATGCGGGATCCCCTCGCGAGCAGTACTTC
CASSQDAGSPREQYF
>TRBJ2-7|TRBD2|TRBV11-2|-
TGTGCCAGCAGCTTAGTTGGCGGGGGCTCCTACGAGCAGTACTTC
CASSLVGGGSYEQYF
>TRBJ2-3|-|TRBV19|-
TGTGCCAGTGGGGGGAACAGAGATACGCAGTATTTT
CASGGNRDTQYF
>TRBJ2-3|TRBD2|TRBV7-6|-
TGTGCCAGCAGCGATCAGACTAGCGGGGGGGTGATTGGACATATCGCGGCAGATACGCAGTATTTT
CASSDQTSGGVIGHIAADTQYF
>TRBJ2-5|TRBD2|TRBV6-2/TRBV6-3|-
TGTGCCAGCAGTTACGGGACTAGCATGGAGACCCAGTACTTC
CASSYGTSMETQYF
>TRBJ2-1|TRBD2|TRBV13|once
TGTGCCAGCAGCTTAGTAGCGGGGGGTCGTCACGACAATGAGCAGTTCTTC
CASSLVAGGRHDNEQFF
>TRBJ2-2|-|TRBV6-5|-
TGTGCCAGCACCCCAAACACGAACACCGGGGAGCTGTTTTTT
CASTPNTNTGELFF
>TRBJ2-1|-|TRBV7-9|once
TGTGCCAGCAGCTCGGGGGACCTCGGTCTCAATGAGCAGTTCTTC
CASSSGDLGLNEQFF
>TRBJ1-6|TRBD1|TRBV7-2|-
TGTGCCAGCAGCAGACAGGGGGCTGTTAATTCACCCCTCCACTTT
CASSRQGAVNSPLHF
>TRBJ1-1|-|TRBV15|-
TGTGCCACCAGCAATGACAAAAAGGGGGCTTTCTTT
CATSNDKKGAFF
>TRBJ2-7|TRBD1|TRBV5-1|-
TGCGCCAGCAGCTTGCAGACAGGGGCCTCCTACGAGCAGTACTTC
CASSLQTGASYEQYF
>TRBJ2-3|-|TRBV5-1|once
TGCGCCAGCAGCTTGGTGTCAGGGGGAGGTACAGATACGCAGTATTTT
CASSLVSGGGTDTQYF
>TRBJ1-1|-|TRBV19|-
TGTGCCAGTAGTCTCGGACGGAGCGGGGCCACTGAAGCTTTCTTT
CASSLGRSGATEAFF
>TRBJ1-1|TRBD1|TRBV28|-
TGTGCCAGCAGTTTAGGTTTAGGGGGCTCAGCTTTCTTT
CASSLGLGGSAFF
>TRBJ2-5|-|TRBV4-1|-
TGCGCCAGCAGCCAGGCGGGGACAGTACAAGAGACCCAGTACTTC
CASSQAGTVQETQYF
>TRBJ1-5|-|TRBV4-2|-
TGTGCCAGCAGCCAAGATCGGCAGGGCGGACGGCCCCAGCATTTT
CASSQDRQGGRPQHF
>TRBJ1-2|TRBD1|TRBV27|-
TGTGCCAGCAGTCTTCGCGGGACAGGGGGTAACTATGGCTACACCTTC
CASSLRGTGGNYGYTF
>TRBJ1-5|-|TRBV25-1|-
TGTGCCAGCAGTCGGGGGAATCAGCCCCAGCATTTT
CASSRGNQPQHF
>TRBJ1-2|-|TRBV7-3|-
TGTGCCAGCAGCTTAGAACAGGACTATGGCTACACCTTC
CASSLEQDYGYTF
>TRBJ2-3|TRBD2|TRBV7-2|-
TGTGCCAGCAGTCCCCCGACTAGCGGTAGCACAGATACGCAGTATTTT
CASSPPTSGSTDTQYF
>TRBJ1-5|TRBD1|TRBV5-1|few
TGCGCCAGCAGCCCGGACCAGGGGGGCAATCAGCCCCAGCATTTT
CASSPDQGGNQPQHF
>TRBJ2-3|TRBD2|TRBV20-1|-
TGCAGTGCTAGTGGGCTAGCGGGGGGGCGGGGCACAGATACGCAGTATTTT
CSASGLAGGRGTDTQYF
>TRBJ2-6|-|TRBV3-1/TRBV3-2|-
TGTGCCAGCAGCGACAACTCTGGGGCCAACGTCCTGACTTTC
CASSDNSGANVLTF
>TRBJ2-7|TRBD1|TRBV5-1|once
TGCGCCAGCAGCGGGGGGACAGGAACCTACGAGCAGTACTTC
CASSGGTGTYEQYF
>TRBJ1-2|-|TRBV11-2|-
TGTGCCAGCAGCTTCCAGAGGGCCAACTATGGCTACACCTTC
CASSFQRANYGYTF
>TRBJ2-7|-|TRBV7-2|-
TGTGCCAGCAGCCGGGACATATTAGTCGAGCAGTACTTC
CASSRDILVEQYF
>TRBJ2-5|TRBD2|TRBV2|-
TGTGCCAGCAGTGCTGGGGGCGGGGGGCTGCGAGAGACCCAGTACTTC
CASSAGGGGLRETQYF